This T cell receptor beta chain came from a study of technical replicates of blood from a handful of donors. This clone appeared once. Sequenced by immunoSEQ multiplex PCR; TCRdb stores in-frame clones only, minus some. The profile shows 75,000 to 95,000 clones, 95% of them singletons. Sequencing was performed on T cells isolated from PBMCs. The TCR was taken from a human donor in good health.

The CDR3 bases are TGTGCCAGCACCCCCGGACGGGAGAACACTGAAGCTTTCTTT. Its translation is CASTPGRENTEAFF. V usage is TRBV7-3 and J usage is TRBJ1-1, with no clear D. The CDR3 contains 14 residues. V lost 7 bases and J lost 1, with 13 bases in between. The germline gives CDR1 SGHTA, CDR2 FQGTGA.